The 28 T cell receptor beta chains below all came from one sample that was sequenced in a study of T cells after yellow fever vaccination. TCRdb re-called the 5' RACE reads through MiXCR, storing one row per CDR3 protein. Among hundreds of thousands of distinct CDR3 sequences listed, roughly 8.4% were seen once. The starting material was PBMCs, obtained roughly 45 days after the first yellow fever vaccination. The receptors were gathered from a young man who received the YFV17D yellow fever vaccine.

Only a few counts were recorded for this clonotype. V and J are TRBV29-1 and TRBJ2-7; perhaps D is TRBD1 or TRBD2 (5 bases each). Germline V gene data show CDR1 as SQVTM and CDR2 as ANQGSEA. Trimming removed 3 bases from V and 5 bases from J, with 14 bases in between. The CDR3 has 13 amino acids. Here the CDR3 reads CSVEGTSRNEQYF. In DNA, the CDR3 is TGCAGCGTTGAGGGGACGTCCCGGAACGAGCAGTACTTC.

This clonotype was detected ten times or more. J is TRBJ2-3 and V is TRBV6-4, with 8 bases identical to TRBD2. CDR1 and CDR2 from the germline V gene are MRHNA and SNTAGT. CDR3 length equals 14 residues. Trimming removed 3 bases from V and 1 base from J; junction bases left unmatched: 0. The DNA for the CDR3 is TGTGCCAGCAGTGAGCGGGGGGGCACAGATACGCAGTATTTT. Translation: CASSERGGTDTQYF.

This clonotype was counted between two and nine times. J is TRBJ1-5 and V is TRBV3-1, with D uncertain. The V and J ends lost 1 base and 9 bases respectively, with 13 bases between them. Germline V gene data show CDR1 as LGHDT and CDR2 as YNNKEL (reference sequence). The CDR3 contains 14 residues. CDR3 amino acids: CASSQVSEKSPQHF. For the CDR3, the DNA is TGTGCCAGCAGCCAAGTTTCAGAGAAGTCGCCCCAGCATTTT. The full variable domain, completed using reference TRBV3-1 and TRBJ1-5, is DTAVSQTPKYLVTQMGNDKSIKCEQNLGHDTMYWYKQDSKKFLKIMFSYNNKELIINETVPNRFSPKSPDKAHLNLHINSLELGDSAVYFCASSQVSEKSPQHFGDGTRLSIL.

Concerning this clonotype: At one end the junction does not follow the germline gene, possibly because of a read error. The chain uses TRBV20-1 and TRBJ2-3; 14 positions match TRBD2. Germline CDR1 reads DFQATT; CDR2 reads SNEGSKA (reference sequence). CDR3 size: 16 residues. DNA for the CDR3: TGCTGTGCTAATCCCGGGACTAGCGGGGGATCAGATACGCAGTATTTT. Translation: CCANPGTSGGSDTQYF.

In its sample, this clonotype was seen many times. V is TRBV4-1 and J is TRBJ1-5; D not resolved. The germline V gene encodes CDR1 MGHRA and CDR2 YSYEKL. There are 16 residues in the CDR3. V was clipped by 6 bases and J by 2 bases, with 17 bases between them. The CDR3 DNA is TGCGCCAGCAGTTTGCGCTCCAAGTCGGGCAATCAGCCCCAGCATTTT. Its protein is CASSLRSKSGNQPQHF.

This clonotype showed up many times. The V and J genes are TRBV5-1 and TRBJ2-1; TRBD2 matches at 9 bases. Trimming took 2 bases from V and 5 from J; bases not matched to a gene: 5. CDR1 and CDR2 from the germline V gene are SGHRS and YFSETQ. The CDR3 sequence is 15 residues long. CDR3 nucleotide sequence: TGCGCCAGCAGCTTCGGCGGGGGGGCCCACAATGAGCAGTTCTTC. The encoded protein is CASSFGGGAHNEQFF.

This clonotype was observed at least ten times. V usage is TRBV6-5 and J usage is TRBJ1-6; perhaps TRBD1 as D (6 bases). Deletions cut 6 bases from V and 5 bases from J, with 11 bases between. CDR1 and CDR2 from the germline V gene are MNHEY and SVGAGI. The CDR3 extends over 14 amino acids. The CDR3 region is CASSRDTNNSPLHF. Written as DNA, the CDR3 is TGTGCCAGCAGCCGGGACACGAATAATTCACCCCTCCACTTT.

There are many counts of this clonotype. This rearrangement joins TRBV27 to TRBJ1-2; 7 bases match TRBD1. CDR1 is MNHEY and CDR2 is SMNVEV in the germline V gene (reference sequence). The CDR3 has 13 amino acids. V trimming: 7 bases; J trimming: 7 bases; junction bases outside the gene matches: 9. Here the CDR3 reads CASKPGGAFGYTF. CDR3 nucleotides: TGTGCCAGCAAACCAGGGGGTGCTTTTGGCTACACCTTC.

This clonotype was counted a few times. The chain joins TRBV29-1 to TRBJ1-6; D is ambiguous. The V and J ends lost 5 bases and 5 bases respectively, with 13 bases between them. Per the germline V gene, CDR1 is SQVTM and CDR2 is ANQGSEA. The CDR3 contains 14 residues. The CDR3: CSVLRTADNSPLHF. As DNA, the CDR3 is TGCAGCGTTCTGAGGACTGCCGATAATTCACCCCTCCACTTT.

Many counts were recorded for this clonotype. Relative to the germline gene, one junction end is altered; a read error may explain this. The chain uses TRBV7-7 and TRBJ1-3; the D is unclear. The CDR3 contains 14 residues. The germline V gene has CDR1 SSHAT and CDR2 FNYEAQ (reference sequence). This CDR3 reads CASSLRTGQAPIYF. DNA of the CDR3: TGTGCTAGCAGCCTCCGGACCGGTCAAGCCCCCATATATTTT. The full variable domain, in which reference TRBV7-7 and TRBJ1-3 provide the parts outside the CDR3, is GAGVSQSPRYKVTKRGQDVTLRCDPISSHATLYWYQQALGQGPEFLTYFNYEAQPDKSGLPSDRFSAERPEGSISTLTIQRTEQRDSAMYRCASSLRTGQAPIYFGEGSWLTVV.

The chain has TRBV20-1 and TRBJ1-5; possibly TRBD1 for D (5 bases). The CDR3 is made up of 14 amino acids. Per the germline V gene, CDR1 is DFQATT and CDR2 is SNEGSKA (reference sequence). The CDR3 spells CSPRGLGINQPQHF. In nucleotides, the CDR3 is TGCAGCCCTAGGGGCCTGGGAATCAATCAGCCCCAGCATTTT.

The CDR3 protein is CASSRRQGGYNEQFF. The CDR3 region has the DNA TGCGCCAGCAGCCGACGACAGGGTGGCTACAATGAGCAGTTCTTC. J is TRBJ2-1 and V is TRBV5-1; the match to TRBD1 covers 7 bases. V was pared by 4 bases and J by 3 bases, with 7 bases of the junction left unmatched. Germline V gene data show CDR1 as SGHRS and CDR2 as YFSETQ. CDR3 size: 15 residues. Combining the CDR3 with reference TRBV5-1 and TRBJ2-1 gives the whole variable domain KAGVTQTPRYLIKTRGQQVTLSCSPISGHRSVSWYQQTPGQGLQFLFEYFSETQRNKGNFPGRFSGRQFSNSRSEMNVSTLELGDSALYLCASSRRQGGYNEQFFGPGTRLTVL.

This clonotype was picked up a small number of times. The rearrangement uses TRBV5-5 and TRBJ2-1; tentatively, D is TRBD2 (5 bases). CDR3 length: 14 amino acids. Germline CDR1 is SGHKS and CDR2 is YYEKEE (reference sequence). The V and J ends lost 6 bases and 5 bases respectively, with 15 bases between them. The CDR3: CASIGGFPNNEQFF. The CDR3 DNA sequence: TGTGCCAGCATCGGCGGGTTTCCAAACAATGAGCAGTTCTTC.

CDR3 DNA: TGTGCCAGCAGGTTATTAGGGGGCGCAGGGTATGGCTACACCTTC. Translated: CASRLLGGAGYGYTF. This chain links TRBV6-9 with TRBJ1-2; 7 positions agree with TRBD1. This CDR3 is built from 15 residues. CDR1 is MNHGY and CDR2 is SVAAGI in the germline V gene. After removal of 6 bases from V and 5 bases from J, the junction contained 12 bases not matched to a gene.

The V and J genes are TRBV7-2 and TRBJ1-2; D is perhaps TRBD1 (6 bases). V dropped 6 bases and J dropped 0 bases, with 11 bases sitting between them. This CDR3 comprises 14 residues. The germline gives CDR1 SGHTA, CDR2 FQGNSA. The CDR3 protein is CASRQGHSNYGYTF. In DNA form, the CDR3 reads TGTGCCAGCAGACAGGGACATTCTAACTATGGCTACACCTTC.

This clonotype has more than one count but fewer than ten. This chain connects TRBV20-1 to TRBJ1-3; D remains ambiguous. V gave up 6 bases and J gave up 0 bases, with 15 bases separating them. Germline-derived CDR1 and CDR2 are DFQATT and SNEGSKA (reference sequence). CDR3 length: 15 residues. The CDR3 coding sequence is TGCAGTGCCAGTCGGTCTTTCCTCTCTGGAAACACCATATATTTT. Translation gives CSASRSFLSGNTIYF.

This sequence joins TRBV29-1 and TRBJ2-5, with unresolved D. This CDR3 contains 15 residues. Between the trimmed V and J ends, which lost 6 bases and 4 bases, there was a span of 21 bases. Germline V CDR1 and CDR2: SQVTM, ANQGSEA. The CDR3 region has the DNA TGCAGCGTCGGCCTGCTGCGACGGGCAATAGAGACCCAGTACTTC. Protein product: CSVGLLRRAIETQYF.

This rearrangement joins TRBV20-1 to TRBJ1-5; maybe TRBD1 (5 bases). V lost 3 bases, J lost 5 bases, and 8 bases lay in between. Germline lookup yields CDR1 DFQATT and CDR2 SNEGSKA (reference sequence). The length of the CDR3 is 12 residues. In nucleotides, the CDR3 is TGCAGTGCTAGCAAAGGGGATCAGCCCCAGCATTTT. Translating it yields CSASKGDQPQHF.

The sample holds a few counts of this clonotype. The gene calls are TRBV25-1 and TRBJ1-4; 11 bases map to TRBD1. CDR1 and CDR2 (germline): MGHDK, SYGVNS. The CDR3 runs 16 residues. V trimming: 4 bases; J trimming: 5 bases; junction bases outside the gene matches: 6. CDR3 sequence: CASSAGTGGRNEKLFF. The CDR3 DNA reads TGTGCCAGCAGTGCCGGGACAGGGGGAAGGAATGAAAAACTGTTTTTT.

The chain links TRBV10-2 to TRBJ2-2; 8 positions match TRBD2. CDR1 is WSHSY, CDR2 SAAADI, per germline. This CDR3 is 16 amino acids long. Germline trimming cut 3 bases from V and 3 bases from J; bases unmatched to any gene: 6. The CDR3 nucleotides read TGCGCCAGCAGTGAAGCTAGCGGGTTCTACACCGGGGAGCTGTTTTTT. Encoded protein: CASSEASGFYTGELFF.

This clonotype came up a few times. The chain is built from TRBV27 and TRBJ2-3, with a weak D call TRBD1 (5 bases). CDR3 length: 13 amino acids. Germline V gives CDR1 MNHEY, CDR2 SMNVEV (reference sequence). With 5 bases removed from V and 10 bases from J, the gap between germline ends came to 16 bases. CDR3 region: CASSPLQVKAQYF. The CDR3 DNA reads as TGTGCCAGCAGTCCTCTACAGGTCAAGGCGCAGTATTTT.

This chain links TRBV19 with TRBJ2-1; the match to TRBD1 covers 9 bases. V shed 2 bases and J 2 bases; nucleotides not matched to a gene: 4. The CDR3 length is 16 residues. Looked up from germline, CDR1 is LNHDA and CDR2 is SQIVND (reference sequence). The CDR3 DNA sequence: TGTGCCAGTAGTATATCGGGACAGGGCACCTACAATGAGCAGTTCTTC. It codes for CASSISGQGTYNEQFF.

This sequence joins TRBV12-3 or TRBV12-4 and TRBJ2-1; no firm D call. The germline V and J ends were trimmed by 4 bases and 0 bases, with 13 bases remaining between them. The CDR3 spans 16 residues. The CDR3 protein is CASSSAKGGSYNEQFF. The CDR3 nucleotides read TGTGCCAGCAGTTCCGCAAAAGGTGGCTCCTACAATGAGCAGTTCTTC.

The chain has TRBV7-6 and TRBJ2-7; 10 nucleotides line up with TRBD1. J was trimmed by 3 bases and V by 5 bases; bases with no gene match: 4. Germline assignment: CDR1 SGHVS and CDR2 FNYEAQ. The CDR3 consists of 14 residues. This CDR3 reads CASSPDRGDYEQYV. In nucleotides, the CDR3 is TGTGCCAGCAGCCCGGACAGGGGGGACTACGAGCAGTACGTC.

In its sample, this clonotype was seen a few times. The gene calls are TRBV24-1 and TRBJ2-1; D ambiguous. V was cut by 3 bases and J by 9 bases, with 8 bases left in between. This CDR3 region has 12 residues. The germline V gene encodes CDR1 KGHDR and CDR2 SFDVKD. The CDR3 protein is CATSDPFGEQFF. The CDR3 DNA is TGTGCCACCAGTGATCCCTTCGGTGAGCAGTTCTTC.

The table lists this clonotype with many counts. V is TRBV7-2 and J is TRBJ2-5, with unresolved D. The germline V gene has CDR1 SGHTA and CDR2 FQGNSA. This CDR3 comprises 13 residues. Trimming took off 5 bases at V and 2 bases at J, with 9 bases between the two ends. The CDR3 sequence is CASSPRRQETQYF. The DNA for the CDR3 is TGTGCCAGCAGCCCTAGACGACAAGAGACCCAGTACTTC.

The V gene is TRBV9, the J gene TRBJ2-7; perhaps D is TRBD1 or TRBD2 (5 bases each). The CDR3 consists of 12 residues. Per the germline V gene, CDR1 is SGDLS and CDR2 is YYNGEE. Trimming cost V 0 bases and J 7 bases, with 8 bases left between them. The CDR3 spells CASSVGGAEQYF. The CDR3 DNA reads as TGTGCCAGCAGCGTAGGAGGGGCAGAGCAGTACTTC.

The V and J genes are TRBV3-1 and TRBJ2-7; 7 bases agree with TRBD1. The J segment lost 6 bases and the V segment lost 10 bases, leaving 15 bases of the junction unmatched. Germline lookup yields CDR1 LGHDT and CDR2 YNNKEL (reference sequence). The CDR3 is made up of 14 amino acids. The CDR3: CATSLRDKGAEQYF. DNA of the CDR3: TGTGCCACCTCCCTCCGGGACAAGGGGGCCGAGCAGTACTTC.